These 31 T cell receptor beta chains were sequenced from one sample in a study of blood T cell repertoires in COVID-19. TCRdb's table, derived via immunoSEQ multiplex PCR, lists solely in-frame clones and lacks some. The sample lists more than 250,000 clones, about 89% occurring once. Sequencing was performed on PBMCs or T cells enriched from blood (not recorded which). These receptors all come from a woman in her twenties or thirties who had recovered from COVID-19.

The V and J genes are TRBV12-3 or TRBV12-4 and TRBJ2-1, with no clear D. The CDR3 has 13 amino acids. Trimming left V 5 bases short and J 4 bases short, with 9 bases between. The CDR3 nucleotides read TGTGCCAGCAGTATCCTACGGTACAATGAGCAGTTCTTC. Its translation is CASSILRYNEQFF.

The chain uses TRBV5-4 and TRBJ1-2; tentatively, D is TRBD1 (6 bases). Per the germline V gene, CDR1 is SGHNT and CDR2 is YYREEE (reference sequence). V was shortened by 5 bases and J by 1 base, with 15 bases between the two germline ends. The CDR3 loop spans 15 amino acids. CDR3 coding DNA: TGTGCCAGCAGATCAGGACAGAGTTATAACTATGGCTACACCTTC. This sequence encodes CASRSGQSYNYGYTF.

The CDR3 spells CASSFHTDEKLFF. CDR3 nucleotide sequence: TGTGCCAGCAGTTTCCATACGGATGAAAAACTGTTTTTT. The chain combines TRBV27 with TRBJ1-4; D gene unclear. Trimming took off 3 bases at V and 6 bases at J, with 8 bases between the two ends. Germline-derived CDR1 and CDR2 are MNHEY and SMNVEV (reference sequence). The CDR3 is made up of 13 amino acids. Full variable domain (missing parts from reference TRBV27 and TRBJ1-4): EAQVTQNPRYLITVTGKKLTVTCSQNMNHEYMSWYRQDPGLGLRQIYYSMNVEVTDKGDVPEGYKVSRKEKRNFPLILESPSPNQTSLYFCASSFHTDEKLFFGSGTQLSVL.

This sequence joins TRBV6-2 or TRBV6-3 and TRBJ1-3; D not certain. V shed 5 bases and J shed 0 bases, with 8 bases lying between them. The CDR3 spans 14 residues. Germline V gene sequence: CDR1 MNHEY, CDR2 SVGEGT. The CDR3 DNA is TGTGCCAGCAGTCCAGTTCTCTCTGGAAACACCATATATTTT. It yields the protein CASSPVLSGNTIYF.

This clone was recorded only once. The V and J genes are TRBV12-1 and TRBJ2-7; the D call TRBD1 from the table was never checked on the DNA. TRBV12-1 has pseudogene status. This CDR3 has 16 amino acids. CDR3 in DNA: TGTGCCAGCAGCTTTGGGGACACCGGGCCCTCCTACGAGCAGTACTTC. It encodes CASSFGDTGPSYEQYF.

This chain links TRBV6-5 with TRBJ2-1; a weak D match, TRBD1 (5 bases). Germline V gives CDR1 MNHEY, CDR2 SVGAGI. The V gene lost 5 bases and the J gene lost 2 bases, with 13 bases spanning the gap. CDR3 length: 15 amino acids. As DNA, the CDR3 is TGTGCCAGCAGTCCCGACGGACACCCCTACAATGAGCAGTTCTTC. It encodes CASSPDGHPYNEQFF.

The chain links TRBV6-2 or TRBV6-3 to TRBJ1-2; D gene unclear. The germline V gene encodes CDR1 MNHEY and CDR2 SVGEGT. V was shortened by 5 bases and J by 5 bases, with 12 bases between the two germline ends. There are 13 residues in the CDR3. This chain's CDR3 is CASSGGSPYGYTF. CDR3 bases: TGTGCCAGCAGTGGTGGCTCCCCATATGGCTACACCTTC.

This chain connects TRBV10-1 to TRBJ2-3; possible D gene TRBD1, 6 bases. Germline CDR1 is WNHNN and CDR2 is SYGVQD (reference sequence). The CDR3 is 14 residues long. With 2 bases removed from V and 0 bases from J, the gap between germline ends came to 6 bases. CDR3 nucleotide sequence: TGCGCCAGCAGTGAGGACAGGAGCACAGATACGCAGTATTTT. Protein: CASSEDRSTDTQYF.

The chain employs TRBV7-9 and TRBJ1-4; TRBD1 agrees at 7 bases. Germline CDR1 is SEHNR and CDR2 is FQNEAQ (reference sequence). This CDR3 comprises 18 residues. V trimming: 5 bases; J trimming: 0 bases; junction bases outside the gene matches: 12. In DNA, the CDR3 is TGTGCCAGCAGCGGTCTACCGGGACAGATTGCAACTAATGAAAAACTGTTTTTT. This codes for CASSGLPGQIATNEKLFF.

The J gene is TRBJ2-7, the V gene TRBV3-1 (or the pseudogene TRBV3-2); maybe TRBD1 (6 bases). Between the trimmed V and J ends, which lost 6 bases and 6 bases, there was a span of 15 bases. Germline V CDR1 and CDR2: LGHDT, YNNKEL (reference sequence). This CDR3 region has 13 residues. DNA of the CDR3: TGTGCCAGCAGTTCTCTACAGGGTGGCGAGCAGTACTTC. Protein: CASSSLQGGEQYF.

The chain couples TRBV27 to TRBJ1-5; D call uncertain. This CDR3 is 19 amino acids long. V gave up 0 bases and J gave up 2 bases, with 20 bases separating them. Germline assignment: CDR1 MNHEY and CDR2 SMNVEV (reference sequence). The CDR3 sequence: CASSLSRAGVRVGNQPQHF. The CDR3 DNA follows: TGTGCCAGCAGTTTATCGCGGGCGGGTGTTCGTGTTGGCAATCAGCCCCAGCATTTT.

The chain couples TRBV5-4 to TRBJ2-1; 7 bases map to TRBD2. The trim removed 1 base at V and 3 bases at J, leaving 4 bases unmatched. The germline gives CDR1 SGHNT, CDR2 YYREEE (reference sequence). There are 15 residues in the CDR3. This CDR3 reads CASSLKAGDYNEQFF. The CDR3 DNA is TGTGCCAGCAGCTTGAAGGCGGGGGACTACAATGAGCAGTTCTTC.

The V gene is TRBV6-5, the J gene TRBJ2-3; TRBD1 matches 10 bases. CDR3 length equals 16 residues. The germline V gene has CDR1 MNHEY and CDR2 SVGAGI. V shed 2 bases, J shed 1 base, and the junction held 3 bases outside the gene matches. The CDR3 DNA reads TGTGCCAGCAGTTACGGAGGGACAGGGGGCACAGATACGCAGTATTTT. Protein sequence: CASSYGGTGGTDTQYF.

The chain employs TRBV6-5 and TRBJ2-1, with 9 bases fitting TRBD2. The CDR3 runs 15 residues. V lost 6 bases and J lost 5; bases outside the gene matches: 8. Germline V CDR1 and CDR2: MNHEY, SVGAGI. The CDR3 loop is CASSLSGGVNNEQFF. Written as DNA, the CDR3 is TGTGCCAGCAGCCTTAGCGGGGGTGTCAACAATGAGCAGTTCTTC.

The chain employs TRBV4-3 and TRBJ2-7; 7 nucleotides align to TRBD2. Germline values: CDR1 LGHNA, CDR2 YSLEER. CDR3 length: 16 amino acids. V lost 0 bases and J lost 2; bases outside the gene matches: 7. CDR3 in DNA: TGCGCCAGCAGCCAAGATTTGCCTAGCGGAACCTACGAGCAGTACTTC. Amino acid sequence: CASSQDLPSGTYEQYF.

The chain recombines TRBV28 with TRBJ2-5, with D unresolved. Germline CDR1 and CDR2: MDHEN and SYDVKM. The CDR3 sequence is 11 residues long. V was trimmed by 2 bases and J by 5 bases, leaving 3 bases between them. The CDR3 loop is CASSLAETQYF. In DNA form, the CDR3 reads TGTGCCAGCAGTTTAGCGGAGACCCAGTACTTC.

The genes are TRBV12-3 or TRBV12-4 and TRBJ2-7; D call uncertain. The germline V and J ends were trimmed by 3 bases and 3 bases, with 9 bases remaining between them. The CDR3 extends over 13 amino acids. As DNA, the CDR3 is TGTGCCAGCAGTTTTTCGGGTAGCTACGAGCAGTACTTC. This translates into CASSFSGSYEQYF.

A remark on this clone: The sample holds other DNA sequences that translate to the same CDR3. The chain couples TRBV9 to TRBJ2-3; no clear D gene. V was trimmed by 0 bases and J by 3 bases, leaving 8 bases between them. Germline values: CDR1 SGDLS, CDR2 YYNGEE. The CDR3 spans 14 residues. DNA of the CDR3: TGTGCCAGCAGCGTAGTGTCCGGGACAGATACGCAGTATTTT. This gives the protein CASSVVSGTDTQYF.

The CDR3 region is CASSEARQQYEQYF. CDR3 coding DNA: TGTGCCAGCAGTGAAGCGCGACAACAATACGAGCAGTACTTC. This chain joins TRBV6-1 and TRBJ2-7; D is undetermined. This CDR3 has 14 amino acids. CDR1 and CDR2 from the germline V gene are MNHNS and SASEGT. Trimming took off 0 bases at V and 4 bases at J, with 10 bases between the two ends.

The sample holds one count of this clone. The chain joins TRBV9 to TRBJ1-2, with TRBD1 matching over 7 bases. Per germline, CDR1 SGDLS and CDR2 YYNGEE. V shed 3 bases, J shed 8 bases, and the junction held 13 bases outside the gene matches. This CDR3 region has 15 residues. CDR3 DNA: TGTGCCAGCAGCGCGGGTGTACAGGGGACCGTAGGCTACACCTTC. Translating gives CASSAGVQGTVGYTF.

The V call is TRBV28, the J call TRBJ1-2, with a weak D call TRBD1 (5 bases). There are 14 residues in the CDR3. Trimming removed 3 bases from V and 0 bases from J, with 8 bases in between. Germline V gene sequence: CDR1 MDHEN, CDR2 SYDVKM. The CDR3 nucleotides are TGTGCCAGCAGTTTTGGGGCATCTAACTATGGCTACACCTTC. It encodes CASSFGASNYGYTF.

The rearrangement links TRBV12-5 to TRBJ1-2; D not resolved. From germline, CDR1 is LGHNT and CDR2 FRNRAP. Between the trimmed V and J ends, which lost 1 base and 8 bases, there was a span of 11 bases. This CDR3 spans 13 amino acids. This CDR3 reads CASGLESGSGYTF. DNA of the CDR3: TGTGCTAGTGGTTTGGAGAGCGGGTCCGGCTACACCTTC.

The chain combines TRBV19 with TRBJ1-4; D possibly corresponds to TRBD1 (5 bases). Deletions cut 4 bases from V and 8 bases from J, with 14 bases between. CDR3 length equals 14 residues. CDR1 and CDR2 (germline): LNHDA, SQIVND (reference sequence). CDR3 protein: CASSNQGFREKLFF. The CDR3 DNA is TGTGCCAGTAGTAACCAGGGTTTCAGGGAAAAACTGTTTTTT. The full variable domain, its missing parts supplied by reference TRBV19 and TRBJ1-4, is DGGITQSPKYLFRKEGQNVTLSCEQNLNHDAMYWYRQDPGQGLRLIYYSQIVNDFQKGDIAEGYSVSREKKESFPLTVTSAQKNPTAFYLCASSNQGFREKLFFGSGTQLSVL.

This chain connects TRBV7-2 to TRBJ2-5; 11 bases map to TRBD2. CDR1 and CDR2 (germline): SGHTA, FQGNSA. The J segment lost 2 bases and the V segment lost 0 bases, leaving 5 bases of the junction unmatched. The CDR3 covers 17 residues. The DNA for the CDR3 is TGTGCCAGCAGCTTAGCGATGACTAGCGGGAATCAAGAGACCCAGTACTTC. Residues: CASSLAMTSGNQETQYF.

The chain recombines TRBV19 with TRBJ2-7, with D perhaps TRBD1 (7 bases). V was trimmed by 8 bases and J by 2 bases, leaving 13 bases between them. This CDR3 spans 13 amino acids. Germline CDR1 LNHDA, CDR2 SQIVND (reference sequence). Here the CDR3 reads CASGGTDTYEQYF. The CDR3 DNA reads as TGTGCCAGTGGAGGGACAGATACCTACGAGCAGTACTTC.

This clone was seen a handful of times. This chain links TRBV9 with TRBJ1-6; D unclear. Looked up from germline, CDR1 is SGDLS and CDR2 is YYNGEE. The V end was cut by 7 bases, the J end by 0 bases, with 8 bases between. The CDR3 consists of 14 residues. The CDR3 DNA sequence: TGTGCCAGCGACTTAGGCTCCTATAATTCACCCCTCCACTTT. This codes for CASDLGSYNSPLHF.

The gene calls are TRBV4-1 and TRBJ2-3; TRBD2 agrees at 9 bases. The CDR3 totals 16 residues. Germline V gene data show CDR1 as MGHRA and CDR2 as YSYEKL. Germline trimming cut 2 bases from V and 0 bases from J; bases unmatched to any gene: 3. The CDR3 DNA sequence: TGCGCCAGCAGCCAAACCCTAGCGGGGAGCACAGATACGCAGTATTTT. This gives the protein CASSQTLAGSTDTQYF.

CDR3 bases: TGTGCCAGCAGCTTAAGACTAGGCGGTTTCACCGGGGAGCTGTTTTTT. This encodes CASSLRLGGFTGELFF. The chain couples TRBV7-3 to TRBJ2-2; D perhaps matches TRBD2 (6 bases). V dropped 1 base and J dropped 4 bases, with 13 bases sitting between them. CDR1 is SGHTA and CDR2 is FQGTGA in the germline V gene. This CDR3 has 16 amino acids.

The CDR3 DNA reads as TGTGCCAGCAGCCGATCGGAACTAGCGGGGGGGCCTGACACCGGGGAGCTGTTTTTT. It codes for CASSRSELAGGPDTGELFF. V is TRBV4-2 and J is TRBJ2-2, with 13 bases identical to TRBD2. Trimming removed 4 bases from V and 3 bases from J; junction bases left unmatched: 11. CDR1 and CDR2 from the germline V gene are LGHNA and YNFKEQ. This CDR3 comprises 19 residues.

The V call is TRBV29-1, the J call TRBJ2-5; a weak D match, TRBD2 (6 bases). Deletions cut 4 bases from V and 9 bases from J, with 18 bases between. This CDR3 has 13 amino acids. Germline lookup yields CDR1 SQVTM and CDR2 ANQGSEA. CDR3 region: CSVVGGHLGAQYF. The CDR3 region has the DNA TGCAGCGTTGTAGGAGGGCACCTTGGGGCCCAGTACTTC.

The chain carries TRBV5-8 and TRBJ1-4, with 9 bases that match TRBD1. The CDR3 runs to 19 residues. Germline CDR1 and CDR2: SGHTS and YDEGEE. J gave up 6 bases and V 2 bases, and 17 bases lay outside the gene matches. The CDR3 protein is CASSFYAGTGTGWDEKLFF. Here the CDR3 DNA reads TGTGCCAGCAGCTTTTATGCCGGGACAGGGACGGGATGGGATGAAAAACTGTTTTTT.